This passage covers 6 T cell receptor beta chains from one sample sequenced in a study of T cells in tumors after PD-1 blockade. Clones were sequenced by immunoSEQ multiplex PCR, and TCRdb holds only the in-frame ones, with some missing. Seen here are about 33,000 clones, approximately 78% observed once, and the top ten hold over 30%. Sample: PBMCs, taken before anti-PD-1 treatment. The receptor set was obtained from a human donor with basal cell carcinoma.

This clone was detected a few times. The V call is TRBV4-1, the J call TRBJ2-2; maybe TRBD1 (5 bases). CDR1 and CDR2 (germline): MGHRA, YSYEKL. The CDR3 contains 14 residues. Trimming cost V 4 bases and J 1 base, with 7 bases left between them. In DNA, the CDR3 is TGCGCCAGCAGCCTTACAGGGAACACCGGGGAGCTGTTTTTT. Protein sequence: CASSLTGNTGELFF.

The genes are TRBV11-3 and TRBJ2-7, with 10 positions matching TRBD2. V was pared by 6 bases and J by 0 bases, with 8 bases of the junction left unmatched. Germline V CDR1 and CDR2: SGHNT, YENEEA. The CDR3 has 16 amino acids. CDR3 DNA: TGTGCCAGCAGAAAAGTTAGCGGGGGGAGCTCCTACGAGCAGTACTTC. Its translation: CASRKVSGGSSYEQYF.

The CDR3 loop is CASSYVGLPTKSAYEQYF. As DNA, the CDR3 is TGTGCCAGCAGTTACGTGGGACTACCTACGAAATCCGCCTACGAGCAGTACTTC. The chain joins TRBV6-2 or TRBV6-3 to TRBJ2-7, with TRBD2 matching 7 bases. With V trimmed by 2 bases and J by 2 bases, 15 bases remained unmatched. This CDR3 contains 18 residues. Per the germline V gene, CDR1 is MNHEY and CDR2 is SVGEGT.

The rearrangement uses TRBV28 and TRBJ1-5, with a tentative D call TRBD1 (6 bases). Germline-derived CDR1 and CDR2 are MDHEN and SYDVKM. There are 14 residues in the CDR3. Trimming took 6 bases from V and 1 from J, leaving 10 bases between them. CDR3: CASSRGGSNQPQHF. In nucleotides, the CDR3 is TGTGCCAGCAGCCGGGGGGGCAGCAATCAGCCCCAGCATTTT.

The chain couples TRBV7-3 to TRBJ2-7, with 7 bases lining up with TRBD2. V lost 0 bases to trimming and J lost 2 bases; unmatched junction nucleotides: 4. Germline V CDR1 and CDR2: SGHTA, FQGTGA. CDR3 length equals 15 residues. CDR3 bases: TGTGCCAGCAGCTTAACCGGGGGGACTCCCTACGAGCAGTACTTC. Translation gives CASSLTGGTPYEQYF. Based on the CDR3 plus reference TRBV7-3 and TRBJ2-7, the full variable domain is GAGVSQTPSNKVTEKGKYVELRCDPISGHTALYWYRQSLGQGPEFLIYFQGTGAADDSGLPNDRFFAVRPEGSVSTLKIQRTERGDSAVYLCASSLTGGTPYEQYFGPGTRLTVT.

V is TRBV19 and J is TRBJ1-5, with D maybe TRBD1 (5 bases). The CDR3 has 15 amino acids. Germline lookup yields CDR1 LNHDA and CDR2 SQIVND (reference sequence). V was clipped by 0 bases and J by 2 bases, with 8 bases between them. CDR3 in DNA: TGTGCCAGTAGTATAGATCTCAGGGGCAATCAGCCCCAGCATTTT. The encoded protein is CASSIDLRGNQPQHF. The whole variable domain, remainder taken from reference TRBV19 and TRBJ1-5, is DGGITQSPKYLFRKEGQNVTLSCEQNLNHDAMYWYRQDPGQGLRLIYYSQIVNDFQKGDIAEGYSVSREKKESFPLTVTSAQKNPTAFYLCASSIDLRGNQPQHFGDGTRLSIL.